The 17 T cell receptor beta chains below were found in one sample sequenced in a study of blood T cell repertoires in COVID-19. Method: immunoSEQ multiplex PCR; TCRdb's copy keeps in-frame clones and lacks some. The table lists a few hundred thousand clones, 90% of them singletons. The material sequenced was peripheral blood. Receptors originate from a woman aged 40 to 50 with COVID-19, enrolled during active disease.

This clone was recorded once. The chain joins TRBV28 to TRBJ1-5; D gene ambiguous. Trimming shortened V by 5 bases and J by 2 bases, and 13 bases separated the two germline ends. There are 15 residues in the CDR3. Germline V CDR1 and CDR2: MDHEN, SYDVKM. This CDR3 reads CASSPSGWGNQPQHF. As DNA, the CDR3 is TGTGCCAGCAGTCCCTCAGGTTGGGGCAATCAGCCCCAGCATTTT.

About this clone itself: A read error may account for a junction end that differs from germline. The V gene is TRBV7-7, the J gene TRBJ2-2; possibly TRBD1 for D (5 bases). Germline V gene sequence: CDR1 SSHAT, CDR2 FNYEAQ (reference sequence). The CDR3 has 14 amino acids. This CDR3 is CASSADRNTGELFF. The CDR3 DNA reads TGTGCTAGCAGCGCCGACAGGAACACCGGGGAGCTGTTTTTT. Full variable domain (outside the CDR3, taken from reference TRBV7-7 and TRBJ2-2): GAGVSQSPRYKVTKRGQDVTLRCDPISSHATLYWYQQALGQGPEFLTYFNYEAQPDKSGLPSDRFSAERPEGSISTLTIQRTEQRDSAMYRCASSADRNTGELFFGEGSRLTVL.

The rearrangement joins TRBV28 to TRBJ1-5; the D is unclear. The ends were cut back, 2 bases at V and 3 bases at J, with 8 bases in the middle. Germline V gene sequence: CDR1 MDHEN, CDR2 SYDVKM. The CDR3 extends over 14 amino acids. CDR3 sequence reads: CASSLEQYNQPQHF. CDR3 coding DNA: TGTGCCAGCAGTTTAGAACAGTACAATCAGCCCCAGCATTTT.

This clone was observed a single time. V gene TRBV28 combines with J gene TRBJ1-5; D is perhaps TRBD1 (6 bases). This CDR3 is 18 amino acids long. Trimming removed 2 bases from V and 0 bases from J, with 17 bases in between. Germline V gene data show CDR1 as MDHEN and CDR2 as SYDVKM. The CDR3 protein is CASSLVGGGGYSNQPQHF. The DNA of the CDR3 is TGTGCCAGCAGTTTAGTGGGTGGGGGCGGATATAGCAATCAGCCCCAGCATTTT.

The rearrangement joins TRBV19 to TRBJ1-2; the D gene is possibly TRBD1 (6 bases). The ends were cut back, 6 bases at V and 2 bases at J, with 13 bases in the middle. CDR1 and CDR2 from the germline V gene are LNHDA and SQIVND (reference sequence). The CDR3 is 14 amino acids. The CDR3 nucleotides are TGTGCCAGTAGCACCGGGACATCAAACTATGGCTACACCTTC. This gives the protein CASSTGTSNYGYTF.

The chain couples TRBV5-1 to TRBJ1-1; D gene uncertain. The CDR3 covers 14 residues. Trimming pared 4 bases from V and 4 bases from J, leaving 14 bases between. Germline CDR1 SGHRS, CDR2 YFSETQ. The CDR3 DNA reads TGCGCCAGCAGCCCCCTTGCGGTTAGCACTGAAGCTTTCTTT. Protein sequence: CASSPLAVSTEAFF.

This clone has a single count. This chain connects TRBV20-1 to TRBJ2-1; 11 positions agree with TRBD2. This CDR3 spans 16 amino acids. CDR1 and CDR2 from the germline V gene are DFQATT and SNEGSKA (reference sequence). V lost 3 bases to trimming and J lost 4 bases; unmatched junction nucleotides: 8. CDR3 amino acids: CSASLLAGGRYNEQFF. CDR3 DNA sequence: TGCAGTGCTAGTCTCCTAGCGGGAGGACGGTACAATGAGCAGTTCTTC.

The rearrangement links TRBV3-1 (or the pseudogene TRBV3-2) to TRBJ1-2; 7 nucleotides line up with TRBD1. In germline, CDR1 is LGHDT, CDR2 YNNKEL (reference sequence). V lost 4 bases and J lost 4; bases outside the gene matches: 3. CDR3 length: 13 amino acids. The CDR3 DNA reads as TGTGCCAGCAGCCTCGGGACAGCCTATGGCTACACCTTC. Translation: CASSLGTAYGYTF.

This rearrangement joins TRBV28 to TRBJ1-6; D unresolved. Germline-derived CDR1 and CDR2 are MDHEN and SYDVKM. The length of the CDR3 is 11 residues. V lost 6 bases and J lost 7, with 4 bases in between. For the CDR3, the DNA is TGTGCCAGCAGCGTAAATTCACCCCTCCACTTT. Its translation is CASSVNSPLHF.

J is TRBJ2-5 and V is TRBV6-2 or TRBV6-3; no reliable D call. Germline CDR1 and CDR2: MNHEY and SVGEGT. Trimming took 2 bases from V and 4 from J, leaving 5 bases between them. The CDR3 loop spans 12 amino acids. The CDR3 DNA sequence: TGTGCCAGCAGTTACATGAGAGAGACCCAGTACTTC. This gives the protein CASSYMRETQYF.

The J gene is TRBJ1-6, the V gene TRBV5-4, with TRBD1 matching over 8 bases. The ends lost 4 bases at V and 3 bases at J; junction bases unmatched: 18. Germline CDR1 is SGHNT and CDR2 is YYREEE (reference sequence). The CDR3 runs 20 residues. CDR3 loop: CASSGNDRGTGVNYNSPLHF. The CDR3 DNA reads TGTGCCAGCAGCGGGAACGACAGGGGAACAGGGGTAAACTATAATTCACCCCTCCACTTT.

In DNA, the CDR3 is TGCGCCAGCAGCCAAGACCAGGGGGCGACTTCGGATACGCAGTATTTT. This sequence encodes CASSQDQGATSDTQYF. This chain connects TRBV4-3 to TRBJ2-3, with 8 bases matching TRBD1. V gave up 0 bases and J gave up 6 bases; unmatched junction bases: 8. This CDR3 comprises 16 residues. Germline CDR1 reads LGHNA; CDR2 reads YSLEER.

The chain has TRBV6-1 and TRBJ1-1; TRBD1 is a possible D gene (6 bases). The CDR3 is made up of 15 amino acids. V lost 2 bases to trimming and J lost 2 bases, with 12 bases between them. Germline values: CDR1 MNHNS, CDR2 SASEGT. Here the CDR3 reads CASSERDTLNTEAFF. The CDR3 DNA reads TGTGCCAGCAGTGAAAGGGACACCTTAAACACTGAAGCTTTCTTT.

This sequence joins TRBV6-2 or TRBV6-3 and TRBJ1-2; D gene unclear. Germline V gene lookup returns CDR1 MNHEY and CDR2 SVGEGT. The CDR3 length is 12 residues. V shed 2 bases and J shed 14 bases, with 15 bases lying between them. Here the CDR3 DNA reads TGTGCCAGCAGTTACCGGGCAAAAGGAGGGACCTTC. Translating gives CASSYRAKGGTF.

V is TRBV15 and J is TRBJ1-1; 9 nucleotides line up with TRBD1. The CDR3 runs 15 residues. Germline CDR1 and CDR2: LNHNV and YYDKDF (reference sequence). The ends lost 3 bases at V and 5 bases at J; junction bases unmatched: 7. CDR3 loop: CATSSWTGDGTEAFF. Written as DNA, the CDR3 is TGTGCCACCAGCAGCTGGACAGGGGATGGAACTGAAGCTTTCTTT.

The rearrangement joins TRBV18 to TRBJ2-1; D might be TRBD1 (6 bases). Germline V gene data show CDR1 as KGHSH and CDR2 as LQKENI. V lost 0 bases to trimming and J lost 0 bases, with 9 bases between them. This CDR3 spans 16 amino acids. The CDR3 DNA reads TGTGCCAGCTCACCACCGCAGGGGTTCTCCTACAATGAGCAGTTCTTC. Amino acid sequence: CASSPPQGFSYNEQFF.

The chain joins TRBV15 to TRBJ1-2, with TRBD1 matching over 7 bases. The V and J ends lost 1 base and 10 bases, in that order; junction bases with no gene match: 6. Germline CDR1 and CDR2: LNHNV and YYDKDF (reference sequence). CDR3 size: 13 residues. The CDR3 nucleotides are TGTGCCACCAGCAGAGGACAGGGAAGGGACTACACCTTC. This encodes CATSRGQGRDYTF.